The present T cell receptor (beta chain) was sequenced within a study of CD8 T cells in Susac syndrome. TCR beta sequences were obtained from blood CD8+ and CD4+ T cells. V shed 8 bases and J shed 1 base, with 9 bases lying between them. CDR1 and CDR2 from the germline V gene are SNHLY and FYNNEI. This CDR3 is 14 amino acids long. An amount of RNA that ranged from about 0.45 to 1 ug was reverse transcribed with random hexamers. A single record per CDR3 protein comes from TCRdb applying MiXCR to the immunoSEQ multiplex PCR reads. The sample holds 250,000 to 300,000 distinct CDR3 sequences, 70% to 90% seen once.

The TCR comes from a human donor with multiple sclerosis. The rearrangement joins TRBV2 to TRBJ1-6; D gene unclear. The sequencing input was CD8+ T cells from PBMCs. The CDR3 spells CASRELSYNSPLHF. The CDR3 nucleotides are TGTGCCAGCCGGGAGTTGTCCTATAATTCACCCCTCCACTTT.